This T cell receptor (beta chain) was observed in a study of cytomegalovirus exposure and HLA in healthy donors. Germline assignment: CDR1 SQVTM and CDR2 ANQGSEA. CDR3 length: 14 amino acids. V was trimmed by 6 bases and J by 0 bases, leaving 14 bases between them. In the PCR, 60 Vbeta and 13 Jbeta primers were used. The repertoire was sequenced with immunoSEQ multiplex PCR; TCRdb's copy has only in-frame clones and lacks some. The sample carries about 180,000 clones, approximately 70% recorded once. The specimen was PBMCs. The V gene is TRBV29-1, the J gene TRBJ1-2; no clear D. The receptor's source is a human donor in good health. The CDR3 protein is CSVLKRGTNYGYTF. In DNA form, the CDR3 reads TGCAGCGTGCTCAAGCGAGGTACTAACTATGGCTACACCTTC.